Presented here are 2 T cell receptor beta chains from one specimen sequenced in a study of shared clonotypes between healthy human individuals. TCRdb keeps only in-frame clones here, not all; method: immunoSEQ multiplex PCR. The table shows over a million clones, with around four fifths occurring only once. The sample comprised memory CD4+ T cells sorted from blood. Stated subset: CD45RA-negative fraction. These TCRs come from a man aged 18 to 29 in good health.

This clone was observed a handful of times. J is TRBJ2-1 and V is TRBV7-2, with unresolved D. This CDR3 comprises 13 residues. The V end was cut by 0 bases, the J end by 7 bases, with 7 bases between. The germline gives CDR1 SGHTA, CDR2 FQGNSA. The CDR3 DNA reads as TGTGCCAGCAGCTTAGCTGTTTGGAATGAGCAGTTCTTC. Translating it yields CASSLAVWNEQFF.

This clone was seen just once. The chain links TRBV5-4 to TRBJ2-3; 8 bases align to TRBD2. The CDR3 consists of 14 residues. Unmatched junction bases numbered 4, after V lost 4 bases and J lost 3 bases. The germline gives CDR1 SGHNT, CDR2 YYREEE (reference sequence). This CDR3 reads CASSRGGRTDTQYF. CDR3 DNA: TGTGCCAGCAGCCGGGGCGGGAGGACAGATACGCAGTATTTT.